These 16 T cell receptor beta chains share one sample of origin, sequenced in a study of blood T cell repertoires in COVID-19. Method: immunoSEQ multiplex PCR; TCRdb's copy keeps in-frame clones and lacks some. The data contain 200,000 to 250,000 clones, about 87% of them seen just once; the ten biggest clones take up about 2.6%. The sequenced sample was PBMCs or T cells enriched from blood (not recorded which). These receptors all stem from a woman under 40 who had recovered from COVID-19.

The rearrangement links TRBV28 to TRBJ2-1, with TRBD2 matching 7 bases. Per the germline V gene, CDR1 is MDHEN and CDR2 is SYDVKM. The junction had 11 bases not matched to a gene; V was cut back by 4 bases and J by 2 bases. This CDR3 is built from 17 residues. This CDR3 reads CASSSLSGVPTYNEQFF. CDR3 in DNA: TGTGCCAGCAGTTCTCTAAGCGGGGTGCCCACCTACAATGAGCAGTTCTTC.

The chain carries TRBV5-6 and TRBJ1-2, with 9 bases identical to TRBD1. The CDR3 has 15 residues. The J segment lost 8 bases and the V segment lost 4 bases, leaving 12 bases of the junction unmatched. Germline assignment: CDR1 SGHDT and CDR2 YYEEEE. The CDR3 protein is CASSDQGDRVAGYTF. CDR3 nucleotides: TGTGCCAGCAGCGACCAAGGGGACAGGGTAGCAGGCTACACCTTC.

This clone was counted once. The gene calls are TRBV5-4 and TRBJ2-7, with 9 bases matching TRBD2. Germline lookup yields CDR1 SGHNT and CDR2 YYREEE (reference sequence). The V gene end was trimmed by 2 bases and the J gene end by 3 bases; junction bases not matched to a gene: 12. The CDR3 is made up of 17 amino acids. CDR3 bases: TGTGCCAGCAGCTTAGGGTTTAGCGGGGGATCGATCTACGAGCAGTACTTC. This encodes CASSLGFSGGSIYEQYF. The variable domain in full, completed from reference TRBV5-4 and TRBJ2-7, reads ETGVTQSPTHLIKTRGQQVTLRCSSQSGHNTVSWYQQALGQGPQFIFQYYREEENGRGNFPPRFSGLQFPNYSSELNVNALELDDSALYLCASSLGFSGGSIYEQYFGPGTRLTVT.

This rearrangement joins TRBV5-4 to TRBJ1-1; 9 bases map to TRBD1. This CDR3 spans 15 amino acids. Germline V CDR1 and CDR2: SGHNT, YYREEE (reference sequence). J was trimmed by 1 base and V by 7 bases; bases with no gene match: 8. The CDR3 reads CASGGTGISNTEAFF. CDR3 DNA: TGTGCCAGCGGCGGGACAGGGATTTCGAACACTGAAGCTTTCTTT.

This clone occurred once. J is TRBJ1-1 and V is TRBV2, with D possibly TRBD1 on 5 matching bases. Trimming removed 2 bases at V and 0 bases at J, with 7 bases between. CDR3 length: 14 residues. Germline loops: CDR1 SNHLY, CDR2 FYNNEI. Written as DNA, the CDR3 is TGTGCCAGCAGTGAAAGACAGTTGAACACTGAAGCTTTCTTT. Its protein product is CASSERQLNTEAFF.

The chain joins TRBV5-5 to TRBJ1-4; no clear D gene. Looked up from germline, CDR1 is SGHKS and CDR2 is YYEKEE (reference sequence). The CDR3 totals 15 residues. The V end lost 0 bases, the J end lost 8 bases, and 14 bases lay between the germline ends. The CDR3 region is CASSLDPGGGEKLFF. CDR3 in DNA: TGTGCCAGCAGCTTGGATCCGGGAGGAGGAGAAAAACTGTTTTTT.

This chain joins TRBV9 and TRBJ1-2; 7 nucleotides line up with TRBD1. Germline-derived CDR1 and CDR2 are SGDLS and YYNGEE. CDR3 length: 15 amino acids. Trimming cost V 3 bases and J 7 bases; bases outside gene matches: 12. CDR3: CASSDGRQGLFGYTF. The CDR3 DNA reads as TGTGCCAGCAGCGACGGACGACAGGGCTTGTTTGGCTACACCTTC.

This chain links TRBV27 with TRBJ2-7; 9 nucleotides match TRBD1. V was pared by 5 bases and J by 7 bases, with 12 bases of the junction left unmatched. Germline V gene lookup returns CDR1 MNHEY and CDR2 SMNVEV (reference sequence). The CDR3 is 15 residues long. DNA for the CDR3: TGTGCCAGCAGTCCGGGGGACAGGGCCCCCGAAGAGCAGTACTTC. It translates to CASSPGDRAPEEQYF.

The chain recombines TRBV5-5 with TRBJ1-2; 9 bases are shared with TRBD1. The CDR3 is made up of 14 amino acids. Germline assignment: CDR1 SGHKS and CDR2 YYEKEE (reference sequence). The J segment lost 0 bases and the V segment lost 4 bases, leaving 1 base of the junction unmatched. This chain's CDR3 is CASSRQGANYGYTF. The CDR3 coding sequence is TGTGCCAGCAGCCGACAGGGGGCTAACTATGGCTACACCTTC.

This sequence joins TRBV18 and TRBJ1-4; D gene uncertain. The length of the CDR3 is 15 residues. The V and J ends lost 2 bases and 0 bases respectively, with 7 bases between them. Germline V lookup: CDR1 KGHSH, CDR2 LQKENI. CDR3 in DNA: TGTGCCAGCTCACCAGTCCCGGCAACTAATGAAAAACTGTTTTTT. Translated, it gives CASSPVPATNEKLFF.

The DNA of the CDR3 is TGTGCCAGCAGTTCTAGGGGGTCACTAATAAAAAACATTCAGTACTTC. Its protein product is CASSSRGSLIKNIQYF. V and J are TRBV6-5 and TRBJ2-4; weak D call: TRBD1 (6 bases). The length of the CDR3 is 16 residues. CDR1 and CDR2 (germline): MNHEY, SVGAGI. The V and J ends lost 4 bases and 4 bases respectively, with 17 bases between them.

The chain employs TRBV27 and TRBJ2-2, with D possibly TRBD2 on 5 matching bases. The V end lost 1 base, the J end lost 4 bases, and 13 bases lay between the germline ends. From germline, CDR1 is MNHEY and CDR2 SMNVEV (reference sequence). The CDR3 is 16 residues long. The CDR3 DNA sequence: TGTGCCAGCAGTTTATTACTAGAAACTTCCACCGGGGAGCTGTTTTTT. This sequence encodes CASSLLLETSTGELFF.

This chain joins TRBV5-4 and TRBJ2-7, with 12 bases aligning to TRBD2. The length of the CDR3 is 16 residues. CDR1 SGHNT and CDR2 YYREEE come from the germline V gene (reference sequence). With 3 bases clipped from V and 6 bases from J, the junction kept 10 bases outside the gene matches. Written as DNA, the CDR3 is TGTGCCAGCAGCTCCCGACTAGCGGGGGACCACTCCGAGCAGTACTTC. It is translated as CASSSRLAGDHSEQYF. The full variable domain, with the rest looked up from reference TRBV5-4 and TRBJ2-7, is ETGVTQSPTHLIKTRGQQVTLRCSSQSGHNTVSWYQQALGQGPQFIFQYYREEENGRGNFPPRFSGLQFPNYSSELNVNALELDDSALYLCASSSRLAGDHSEQYFGPGTRLTVT.

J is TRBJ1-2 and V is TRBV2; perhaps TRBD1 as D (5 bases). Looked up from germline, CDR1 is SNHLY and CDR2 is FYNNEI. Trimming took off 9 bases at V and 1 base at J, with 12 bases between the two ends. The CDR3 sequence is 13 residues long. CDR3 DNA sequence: TGTGCCAGTAGGGACTTCAATAACTATGGCTACACCTTC. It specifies CASRDFNNYGYTF. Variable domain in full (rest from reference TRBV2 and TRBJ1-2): EPEVTQTPSHQVTQMGQEVILRCVPISNHLYFYWYRQILGQKVEFLVSFYNNEISEKSEIFDDQFSVERPDGSNFTLKIRSTKLEDSAMYFCASRDFNNYGYTFGSGTRLTVV.

The CDR3 reads CASSQSTGDYGYTF. Here the CDR3 DNA reads TGTGCCAGCAGCCAATCCACAGGGGACTATGGCTACACCTTC. The chain combines TRBV3-1 (or the pseudogene TRBV3-2) with TRBJ1-2, with TRBD1 matching over 7 bases. The CDR3 is 14 amino acids. V lost 2 bases to trimming and J lost 3 bases; unmatched junction nucleotides: 3. The germline gives CDR1 LGHDT, CDR2 YNNKEL (reference sequence).

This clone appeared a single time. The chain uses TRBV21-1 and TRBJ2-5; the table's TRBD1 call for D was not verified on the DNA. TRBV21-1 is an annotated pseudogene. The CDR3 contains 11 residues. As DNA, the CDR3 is TGTGCCAGCATAAGGGGAGAGACCCAGTACTTC. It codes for CASIRGETQYF.